Listed below are T cell receptor beta chains from one sample, sequenced in a study of control samples from healthy donors and cancer patients. Assay used: immunoSEQ multiplex PCR; TCRdb lists only in-frame clones, some missing. This sample has about 180,000 clones; 90% occur once, and the top ten carry around 1.5%. The sample was blood. Source of these receptors: a woman aged 45-65 years in good health. Both conserved end residues are part of each CDR3. The D gene is left open where the match is weak. Size values are once, few and many counts, or a class for expanded clones, and some rows have none.

j_gene	v_gene	d_gene	abundance	len	CDR3nt	CDR3aa
TRBJ2-7	TRBV5-4	-	-	15	TGTGCCAGCAGCCCCCGGGGAAACAGGAACTACGAGCAGTACTTC	CASSPRGNRNYEQYF
TRBJ2-3	TRBV2	TRBD2	-	16	TGTGCCAGCAGTAATATTTATAGCGGGAGTACAGATACGCAGTATTTT	CASSNIYSGSTDTQYF
TRBJ1-3	TRBV5-5	-	-	16	TGTGCCAGCAGCTACCAGTTTGGGGACTCTGGAAACACCACATATTTT	CASSYQFGDSGNTTYF
TRBJ1-1	TRBV5-5	-	once	11	TGTGCCGGCAGCTTGATGACTGAAGCTTTCTTT	CAGSLMTEAFF
TRBJ2-5	TRBV11-2	-	-	12	TGTGCCAGCAGCCCATTCCAAGAGACCCAGTACTTC	CASSPFQETQYF
TRBJ1-6	TRBV10-3	-	-	16	TGTGCCATCAGTGAGTTATCACAGGCCGATAATTCACCCCTCCACTTT	CAISELSQADNSPLHF
TRBJ1-5	TRBV5-5	-	-	14	TGTGCCAGCAGCTTGGGGGAGTTCAATCAGCCCCAGCATTTT	CASSLGEFNQPQHF
TRBJ1-5	TRBV4-1	-	-	16	TGCGCCAGCAGTCGGGACGGATTCGACCTCAATCAGCCCCAGCATTTT	CASSRDGFDLNQPQHF
TRBJ1-2	TRBV3-1/TRBV3-2	-	-	12	TGTGCCAGCAGCCCTTCTGGGTATGGCTACACCTTC	CASSPSGYGYTF
TRBJ2-1	TRBV7-3	TRBD1	-	14	TGTGCCAGCAGCTTCGACAGGGGGGACAATGAGCAGTTCTTC	CASSFDRGDNEQFF
TRBJ1-4	TRBV19	-	-	16	TGTGCCAGCAGAAGACAGCCCCTTGCAACTAATGAAAAACTGTTTTTT	CASRRQPLATNEKLFF
TRBJ2-1	TRBV7-2	TRBD2	-	15	TGTGCCAGCAGGAGCGGGAGGGCCTCGGTTTATGAGCAGTTCTTC	CASRSGRASVYEQFF
TRBJ2-1	TRBV11-1	TRBD2	-	16	TGTGCCAGCAGCTTTCTAGCGGGAGTATCCTACAATGAGCAGTTCTTC	CASSFLAGVSYNEQFF
TRBJ2-5	TRBV28	-	-	15	TGTGCCAGCGGGGTCAGGGGACTCTTCCAAGAGACCCAGTACTTC	CASGVRGLFQETQYF
TRBJ2-6	TRBV11-1	-	-	15	TGTGCCAGCAGCTTAGAAGGGACTGGGGCCAACGTCCTGACTTTC	CASSLEGTGANVLTF
TRBJ2-7	TRBV7-9	-	-	14	TGTGCCAGCAGCTTAGCCAGGGCTCTGGGCGAGCAGTACTTC	CASSLARALGEQYF
TRBJ1-2	TRBV5-1	-	-	12	TGCGCCAGCAGAGGGGGAGAGTATGGCTACACCTTC	CASRGGEYGYTF
TRBJ2-7	TRBV18	-	-	14	TGTGCCAGCTCACCACCGAGCCTACCCTGGGAGCAGTACTTC	CASSPPSLPWEQYF
TRBJ1-1	TRBV19	TRBD1	few	14	TGTGCCAGTAGTGTCCAGGGGGCAAAGACTGAAGCTTTCTTT	CASSVQGAKTEAFF
TRBJ1-1	TRBV7-9	-	-	15	TGTGCCAGCAGCTGGCTTGGGGTCGGCGACACTGAAGCTTTCTTT	CASSWLGVGDTEAFF
TRBJ1-1	TRBV7-8	-	once	14	TGTGCCAGCAGCTTACAGGGGCTGAACACTGAAGCTTTCTTT	CASSLQGLNTEAFF
TRBJ2-7	TRBV11-3	-	-	14	TGTGCCAGCTCCACGAGGATCCGGGCCTACGAGCAGTACTTC	CASSTRIRAYEQYF
TRBJ2-1	TRBV7-9	-	-	11	TGTGCCAGCAGAAACGGCGATGAGCAGTTCTTC	CASRNGDEQFF
TRBJ2-1	TRBV29-1	TRBD2	once	14	TGCAGCGTTGAGGGACTAGCGCACTACAATGAGCAGTTCTTC	CSVEGLAHYNEQFF
TRBJ2-3	TRBV9	-	once	16	TGTGCCAGCAGCCCGTCCCCCAGACTGAGCACAGATACGCAGTATTTT	CASSPSPRLSTDTQYF
TRBJ2-5	TRBV7-9	TRBD2	once	17	TGTGCCAGCAGCCCCGGGACTAGCGGGAGGATCCAAGAGACCCAGTACTTC	CASSPGTSGRIQETQYF
TRBJ1-5	TRBV6-5	-	-	15	TGTGCCAGCAGCGACAGGCGGGGGAGCAATCAGCCCCAGCATTTT	CASSDRRGSNQPQHF
TRBJ2-3	TRBV7-3	TRBD2	-	17	TGTGCCAGCAGCTTATTTGGGATGGGGGGGAGCACAGATACGCAGTATTTT	CASSLFGMGGSTDTQYF
TRBJ1-1	TRBV2	TRBD1	-	15	TGTGCCAGCAGTGGGGACAGGGTTGGTATCACTGAAGCTTTCTTT	CASSGDRVGITEAFF
TRBJ2-7	TRBV6-1	TRBD2	-	18	TGTGCCAGCAGTGGGGGCCTTTACAGGCGGGGGACTGCCTACGAGCAGTACTTC	CASSGGLYRRGTAYEQYF
TRBJ1-4	TRBV28	TRBD1	-	15	TGTGCCAGCAGGACGACAGGGGCCAATAATGAAAAACTGTTTTTT	CASRTTGANNEKLFF
TRBJ2-2	TRBV7-6	TRBD1	-	17	TGTGCCAGCAGCTTAGAGGCTGGGCAGGGACAGACCGGGGAGCTGTTTTTT	CASSLEAGQGQTGELFF
TRBJ2-3	TRBV5-1	TRBD2	-	16	TGCGCCAGCAGCTCCAGCGGGGGGGCCAGTCCCAATACGCAGTATTTT	CASSSSGGASPNTQYF
TRBJ2-7	TRBV6-5	-	-	14	TGTGCCAGCACCCCAAGGAGGGGCATTGCCGAGCAGTACTTC	CASTPRRGIAEQYF
TRBJ1-1	TRBV30	-	-	15	TGTGCCTGGAGTCCCAGGGGAAGAGTGAACACTGAAGCTTTCTTT	CAWSPRGRVNTEAFF
TRBJ2-7	TRBV29-1	TRBD2	-	12	TGCAGCACTGGGGGGGACGGCTACGAGCAGTACTTC	CSTGGDGYEQYF
TRBJ2-1	TRBV6-2/TRBV6-3	TRBD2	-	14	TGTGCCAGCAGTTACCAGCGGGGGGGCAGAGAGCAGTTCTTC	CASSYQRGGREQFF
TRBJ1-4	TRBV7-2	-	-	16	TGTGCCAGCAGCTTAGGAATCGTATGGAGTCGTGAAAAACTGTTTTTT	CASSLGIVWSREKLFF
TRBJ2-3	TRBV5-6	-	-	13	TGTGCCAGCAGCTACACACAGGTGGATACGCAGTATTTT	CASSYTQVDTQYF
TRBJ2-7	TRBV21-1	-	-	16	TGTGCCAGCACCGGGACTAGCGGGGCCTTTTCCTACGAGCAGTACTTC	CASTGTSGAFSYEQYF
TRBJ2-7	TRBV7-2	-	many	14	TGTGCCAGCAGCTTCGACGGGACGGTCTCCACCGGGGACTTC	CASSFDGTVSTGDF
TRBJ2-7	TRBV6-4	-	few	12	TGTGCCAGCATTCCGAGGGGCTACGAGCAGTACTTC	CASIPRGYEQYF
TRBJ1-1	TRBV27	-	-	16	TGTGCCAGCAGTTTTGCTCCCTTTAGGGCTCTCCCTGAAGCTTTCTTT	CASSFAPFRALPEAFF
TRBJ1-3	TRBV6-5	-	-	15	TGTGCCAGCAGCCCCGGGACATACTCTGGAAACACCATATATTTT	CASSPGTYSGNTIYF
TRBJ2-3	TRBV7-8	-	-	17	TGTGCCAGCAGCGCCATTTTACAGGGAACTAGCACAGATACGCAGTATTTT	CASSAILQGTSTDTQYF
TRBJ2-5	TRBV5-1	-	-	15	TGCGCCAGCAGCCCGCCGGGGGGCCTGGAGGAGACCCAGTACTTC	CASSPPGGLEETQYF
TRBJ1-2	TRBV19	TRBD1	-	16	TGTGCCAGTAGTTTCCACATCGGGACAGAAAACTATGGCTACACCTTC	CASSFHIGTENYGYTF
TRBJ2-7	TRBV11-2	TRBD1	once	14	TGTGCCAGCAGGGAACAGGGGGTCGCCTACGAGCAGTACTTC	CASREQGVAYEQYF